The T cell receptor beta chain under discussion was sequenced for a study of graft-versus-host responses after intestinal transplantation. The wider study: Each recipient received a multivisceral, liver-intestinal, or isolated intestinal graft. Study outcomes and limitations: Detection of GvH clones occurred in recipient marrow, and some had their first appearance in ileum or blood.

Note on this clone: Its matching antigen is unknown.

TCRdb's table, derived via immunoSEQ multiplex PCR, lists solely in-frame clones and lacks some. Altogether more than 90,000 clones are present, approximately 92% being singletons, with the ten largest covering roughly 0.5%. With 6 bases clipped from V and 1 base from J, the junction kept 2 bases outside the gene matches. CDR3 length equals 13 residues. Germline CDR1 MNHNS, CDR2 SASEGT. The material sequenced was unstimulated CD8+ T cells sorted from spleen or lymph node cells, taken before intestinal transplant. The TCR comes from a human donor who received an intestinal transplant. This rearrangement joins TRBV6-1 to TRBJ1-1; 7 bases are shared with TRBD1. Written as DNA, the CDR3 is TGTGCCAGCAGGGGACAGAGGAACACTGAAGCTTTCTTT. Protein: CASRGQRNTEAFF.